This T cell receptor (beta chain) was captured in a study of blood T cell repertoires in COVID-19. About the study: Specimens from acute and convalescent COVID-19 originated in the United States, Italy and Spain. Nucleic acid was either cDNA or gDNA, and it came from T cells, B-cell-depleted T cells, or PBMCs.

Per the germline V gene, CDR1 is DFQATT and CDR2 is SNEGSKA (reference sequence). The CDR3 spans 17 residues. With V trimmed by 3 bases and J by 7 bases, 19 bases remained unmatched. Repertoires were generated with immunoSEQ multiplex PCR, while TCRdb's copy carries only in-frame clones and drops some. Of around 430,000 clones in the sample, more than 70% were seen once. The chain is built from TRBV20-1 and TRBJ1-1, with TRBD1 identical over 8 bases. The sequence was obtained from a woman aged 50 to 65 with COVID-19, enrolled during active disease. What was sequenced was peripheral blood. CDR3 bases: TGCAGTGCTAGTTCTTATTTCGCGATACAGGGGGGAGGTGAAGCTTTCTTT. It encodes CSASSYFAIQGGGEAFF.